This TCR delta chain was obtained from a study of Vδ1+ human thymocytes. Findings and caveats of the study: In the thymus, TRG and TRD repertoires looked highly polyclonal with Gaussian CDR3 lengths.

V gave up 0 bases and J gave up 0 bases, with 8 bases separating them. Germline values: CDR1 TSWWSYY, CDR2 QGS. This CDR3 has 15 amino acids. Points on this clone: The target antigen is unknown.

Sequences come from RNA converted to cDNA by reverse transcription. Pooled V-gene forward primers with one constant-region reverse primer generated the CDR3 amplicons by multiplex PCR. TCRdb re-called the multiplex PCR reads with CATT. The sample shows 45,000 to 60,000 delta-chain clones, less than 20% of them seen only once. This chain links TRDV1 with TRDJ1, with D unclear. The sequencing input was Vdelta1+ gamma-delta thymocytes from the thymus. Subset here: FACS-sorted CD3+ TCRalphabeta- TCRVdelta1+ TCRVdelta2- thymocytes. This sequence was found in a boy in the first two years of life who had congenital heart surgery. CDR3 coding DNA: TGTGCTCTTGGGGAACTTGAGGCAAACACCGATAAACTCATCTTT. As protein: CALGELEANTDKLIF.